This T cell receptor beta chain was observed in a study of blood T cell repertoires in COVID-19. In the study overall: Specimens from acute and convalescent COVID-19 originated in the United States, Italy and Spain. T cells, B-cell-depleted T cells, or PBMCs provided the cDNA or gDNA that served as material.

The V end was cut by 3 bases, the J end by 6 bases, with 13 bases between. The CDR3 has 14 amino acids. Per the germline V gene, CDR1 is MGHRA and CDR2 is YSYEKL. Original handling: Nucleated cell number was recorded as an estimate derived from reference gene primer amplification. Assay used: immunoSEQ multiplex PCR; TCRdb lists only in-frame clones, some missing. That table furnishes V, J and clone size, whereas the DNA furnished D and trimming. The sample carries 26,000 or so clones, 92% recorded once. The chain employs TRBV4-1 and TRBJ2-3; D may be TRBD2 (6 bases). This clonotype was sampled from a human donor in a cohort sampled during active COVID-19. The sequencing sample was made of peripheral blood. The CDR3 DNA follows: TGCGCCAGCAGCCATATCGCTGGGGGGGATACGCAGTATTTT. It translates to CASSHIAGGDTQYF.